This T cell receptor (beta chain) was recovered during a study of response to subunit inactivated influenza vaccine. This clonotype was recorded many times. Its antigen is still unknown. Study results and limitations: Authors suggested few new T cells are recruited by each seasonal influenza vaccination.

TCRdb used MiXCR to reprocess the RT-PCR reads, holding one entry per CDR3 protein. The repertoire holds some 500,000 distinct CDR3 sequences, with roughly 13% as singletons. This receptor was taken from a man over 45 who received an inactivated influenza vaccine. Here the sequenced sample was PBMCs from blood, taken more than 35 days after vaccination.

For the CDR3, the DNA is TGCAGTGCTAGAGATCTGCCTAGCGGATTAGATACGCAGTATTTT. This translates into CSARDLPSGLDTQYF. The V gene is TRBV20-1, the J gene TRBJ2-3, with 7 bases identical to TRBD2. J lost 5 bases, V lost 0 bases, and 8 bases had no gene match. This CDR3 has 15 amino acids. Per germline, CDR1 DFQATT and CDR2 SNEGSKA (reference sequence).